The sequence of this T cell receptor beta chain was determined in a study of T cells after yellow fever vaccination (dated by TCRdb to between 2018 and 2021). With respect to the entire study: The SMART-Seq v4 Ultra Low Input RNA kit was used to prepare libraries from fractions with low cell numbers. Bulk TCR alpha and beta repertoires were sequenced longitudinally to track T-cell clones before and after primary and booster YFV17D yellow fever vaccination. Bulk PBMC replicates and cell subsets were isolated from blood drawn at multiple timepoints before and after both primary and secondary immunization. Two healthy male donors, one aged 18 to 29 and one aged 30 to 39 years, were included in the cohort.

At the junction V is shortened by 5 bases and J by 2 bases, with 11 bases in between. CDR1 and CDR2, looked up from the germline V gene, are MNHEY and SVGAGI. Spanning cysteine to phenylalanine, the CDR3 consists of 14 amino acids. CDR3 DNA is the only sequence kept; it has 42 bases, read in frame from the first base. The treatment or condition label, read with the paper, signifies: live attenuated yellow fever vaccine strain. PBMCs were isolated from peripheral blood using a standard Ficoll-Paque protocol. Dynabeads CD4 and CD8 positive selection kits were used to isolate CD4 and CD8 T-cell fractions. TriZol was used to extract RNA from bulk PBMCs, from CD4 and CD8 fractions, and from dextramer-positive and dextramer-negative fractions. The sample was run on an Illumina NovaSeq 6000. TCR cDNA was synthesized by 5'RACE template switching, through which a universal primer site and unique molecular identifiers were introduced. Priming of cDNA synthesis was performed from both the TCR alpha and TCR beta constant segments. Library amplification involved two PCR steps, and the second step added sample barcodes and sequencing adapters. Libraries were sequenced on Illumina HiSeq 2500 (2x100 bp) or NovaSeq (2x150 bp). In the original analysis: Demultiplexing of reads and collapsing into UMI consensus sequences were performed with MIGEC, and V(D)J alignment was carried out with MiXCR. Vaccine-responding clonotypes were identified with edgeR using replicate PBMC samples, with FDR below 0.01 and a log2 fold change above 5 up to day 15 being required. Bulk clonotypes were assigned CD4 or CD8 identity according to which sequenced CD4 or CD8 repertoire held them at higher abundance. TCRdb's own reprocessing of the public reads used fastp at Q25 and MiXCR and kept productive beta chains. CDR3 protein duplicates are merged, each entry listing the most common genes and DNA. These V and J calls are TCRdb output, not the study's own analysis. In all, the sample holds approximately 300,000 distinct CDR3 sequences, and around 10% of those were seen once. Of the sample, 3.3% is held by the ten largest clones.

General findings and caveats noted by the study authors: Computational filtering was needed because FACS-sorted repertoires could contain abundant contaminating clonotypes from the bulk population. A small share of clonotypes was detected in both CD4 and CD8 compartments, with the overlap likely arising from convergent recombination. Compared with the primary T-cell response, the secondary T-cell response was weaker but faster, peaking on day 5 rather than day 15. Because only two donors were included in the study, the extent to which the findings can be generalized is limited. After the booster, most of the clones that had expanded following primary vaccination were detected again (roughly 97% of CD4 and 80% to 90% of CD8), which suggests that memory was broadly maintained.

Ten or more counts support this clonotype. What antigen it recognizes has not been identified. Within one base of it there is no much larger clone, and no base qualities were kept. The specimen comprised CD4+ T cells sorted from PBMCs, sampled 45 days after the yellow fever booster vaccination. The receptor was isolated from a man aged 18 to 29 who received the YFV17D yellow fever vaccine. This receptor chain uses TRBV6-5 and TRBJ2-3; TRBD1 is possibly the D segment (5 matching bases). The DNA reads as follows: TGTGCCAGCAGTAGACAGAGATACACAGATACGCAGTATTTT. Translated, it gives CASSRQRYTDTQYF.